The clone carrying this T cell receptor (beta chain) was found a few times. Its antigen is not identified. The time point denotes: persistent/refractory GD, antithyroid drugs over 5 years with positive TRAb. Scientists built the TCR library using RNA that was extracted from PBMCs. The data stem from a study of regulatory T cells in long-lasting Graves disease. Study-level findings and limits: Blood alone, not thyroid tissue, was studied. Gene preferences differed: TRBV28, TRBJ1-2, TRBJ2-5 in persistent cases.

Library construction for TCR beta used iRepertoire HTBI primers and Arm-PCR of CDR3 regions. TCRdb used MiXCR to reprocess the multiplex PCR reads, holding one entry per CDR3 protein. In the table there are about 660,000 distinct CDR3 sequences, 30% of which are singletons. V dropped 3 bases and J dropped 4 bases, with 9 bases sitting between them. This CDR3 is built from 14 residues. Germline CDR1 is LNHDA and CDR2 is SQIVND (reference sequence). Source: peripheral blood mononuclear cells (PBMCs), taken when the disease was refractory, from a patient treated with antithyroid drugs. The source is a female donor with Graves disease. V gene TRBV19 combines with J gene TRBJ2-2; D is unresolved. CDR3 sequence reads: CASSIHRSTGELFF. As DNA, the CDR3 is TGTGCCAGTAGTATCCACAGATCCACCGGGGAGCTGTTTTTT.